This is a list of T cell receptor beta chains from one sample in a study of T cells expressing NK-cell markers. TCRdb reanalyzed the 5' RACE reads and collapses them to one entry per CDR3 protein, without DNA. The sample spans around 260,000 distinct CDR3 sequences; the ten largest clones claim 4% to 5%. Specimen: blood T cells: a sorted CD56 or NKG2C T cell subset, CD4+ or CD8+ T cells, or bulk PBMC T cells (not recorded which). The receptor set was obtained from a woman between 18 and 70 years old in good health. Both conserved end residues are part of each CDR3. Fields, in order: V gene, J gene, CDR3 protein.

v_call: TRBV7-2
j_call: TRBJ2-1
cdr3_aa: CASRSGSGEQFF

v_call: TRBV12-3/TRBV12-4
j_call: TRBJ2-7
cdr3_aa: CASTLSGSYYEQYF

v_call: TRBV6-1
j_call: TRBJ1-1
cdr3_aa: CASRPPRLYNTEAFF

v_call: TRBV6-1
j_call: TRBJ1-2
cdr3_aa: CASSPIISGQGVFGYTF

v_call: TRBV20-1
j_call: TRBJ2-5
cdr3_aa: CSAGLGAYQETQYF

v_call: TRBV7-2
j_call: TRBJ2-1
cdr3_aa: CASSPQTSRIYNEQFF

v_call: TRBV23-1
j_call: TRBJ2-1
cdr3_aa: CASSLQGSNEQFF

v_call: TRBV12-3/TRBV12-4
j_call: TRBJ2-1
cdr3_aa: CASSLVGGGRNEQFF

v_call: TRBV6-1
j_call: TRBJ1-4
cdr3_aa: CASRATGGREKLFF

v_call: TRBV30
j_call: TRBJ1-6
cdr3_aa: CAWSTAANSPLHF

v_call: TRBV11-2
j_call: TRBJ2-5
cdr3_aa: CASSLGSFRETQYF

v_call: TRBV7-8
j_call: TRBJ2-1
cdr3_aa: CASSSSSYNEQFF

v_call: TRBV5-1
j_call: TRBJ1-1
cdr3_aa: CASSLAGASAFF

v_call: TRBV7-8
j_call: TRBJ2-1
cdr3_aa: CASSLRGDVYNEQFF

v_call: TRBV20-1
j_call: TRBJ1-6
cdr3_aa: CSATPRGSYNSPLHF

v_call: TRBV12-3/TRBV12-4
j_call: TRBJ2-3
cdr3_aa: CASSLKGSTDTQYF

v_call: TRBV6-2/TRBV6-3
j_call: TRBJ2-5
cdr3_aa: CASSYSGQGGETQYF

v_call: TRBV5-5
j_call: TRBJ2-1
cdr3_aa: CASSLRTSGRWNEQFF

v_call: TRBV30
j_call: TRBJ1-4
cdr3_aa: CAWSTDRGNEKLFF

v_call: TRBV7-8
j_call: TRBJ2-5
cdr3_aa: CASSPQKTSGGETQYF

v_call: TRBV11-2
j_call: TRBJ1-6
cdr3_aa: CASSLVGKTLHF

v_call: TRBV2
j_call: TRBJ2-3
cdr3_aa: CASIRSGAGTDTQYF

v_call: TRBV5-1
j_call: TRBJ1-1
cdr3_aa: CASSLHRQRGNTEAFF

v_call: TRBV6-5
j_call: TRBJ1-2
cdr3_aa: CASSYGGSVGYGYTF

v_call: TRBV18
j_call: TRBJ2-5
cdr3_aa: CASSPPGSGYQETQYF

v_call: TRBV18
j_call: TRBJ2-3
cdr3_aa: CASSRHEGGTDTQYF

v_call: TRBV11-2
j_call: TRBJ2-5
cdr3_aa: CASSLRSVSGRASSETQYF

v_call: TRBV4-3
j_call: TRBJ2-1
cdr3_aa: CASSQFGQLANEQFF

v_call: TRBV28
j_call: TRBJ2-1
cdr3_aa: CASTTPSFVQFF

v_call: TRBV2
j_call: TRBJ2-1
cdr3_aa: CASSGTSGALRHEQFF

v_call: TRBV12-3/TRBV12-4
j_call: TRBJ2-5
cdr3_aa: CASSLWGPETQYF

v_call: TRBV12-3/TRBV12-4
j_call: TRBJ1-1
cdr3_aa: CASSPLGEGKGTTEAFF

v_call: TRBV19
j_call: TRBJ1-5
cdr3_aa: CASSLQQNQPQHF

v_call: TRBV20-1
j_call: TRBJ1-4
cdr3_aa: CSARGTTATNEKLFF

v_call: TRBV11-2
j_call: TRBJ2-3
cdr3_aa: CASGPGTDTQYF

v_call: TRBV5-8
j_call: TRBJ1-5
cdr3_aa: CASSLARFNQPQHF

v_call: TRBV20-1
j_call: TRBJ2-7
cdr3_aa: CSARPQAPTGGPGEQYF

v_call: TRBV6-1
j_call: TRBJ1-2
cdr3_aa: CASSLVFGDGYGYTF

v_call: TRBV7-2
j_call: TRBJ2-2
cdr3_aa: CASSLAPARRVTGELFF

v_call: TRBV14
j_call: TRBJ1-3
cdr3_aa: CASSQYGGSGNTIYF

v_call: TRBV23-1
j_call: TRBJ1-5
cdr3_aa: CASWTGVKQPQHF

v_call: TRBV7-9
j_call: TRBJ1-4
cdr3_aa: CASKGQGWEKLFF

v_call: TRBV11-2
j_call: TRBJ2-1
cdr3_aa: CASSSTAGILTNEQFF

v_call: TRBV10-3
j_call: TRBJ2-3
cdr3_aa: CATGTSGRTDTQYF

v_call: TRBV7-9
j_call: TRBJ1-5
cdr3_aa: CASSLGTGLVRQPQHF

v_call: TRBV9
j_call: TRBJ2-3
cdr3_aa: CASSDTLGRSTDTQYF

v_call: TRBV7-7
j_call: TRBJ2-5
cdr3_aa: CASSLSRAETQYF

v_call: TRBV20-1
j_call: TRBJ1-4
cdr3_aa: CSASAFGGANEKLFF

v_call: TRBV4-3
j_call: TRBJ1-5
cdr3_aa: CASSRTGGDKPQHF

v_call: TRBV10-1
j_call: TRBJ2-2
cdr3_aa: CASSEQAGELFF

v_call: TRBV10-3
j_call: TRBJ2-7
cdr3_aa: CAISSGTGFVDEQYF

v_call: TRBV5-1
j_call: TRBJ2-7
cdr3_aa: CASSLTAVGTYEQYF

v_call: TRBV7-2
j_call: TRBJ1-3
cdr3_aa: CASSLAAGGNTIYF

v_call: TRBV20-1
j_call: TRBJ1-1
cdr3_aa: CSAPRRGTGQRGTEAFF

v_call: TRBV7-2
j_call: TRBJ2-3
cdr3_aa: CASSFSGGAGGDTQYF